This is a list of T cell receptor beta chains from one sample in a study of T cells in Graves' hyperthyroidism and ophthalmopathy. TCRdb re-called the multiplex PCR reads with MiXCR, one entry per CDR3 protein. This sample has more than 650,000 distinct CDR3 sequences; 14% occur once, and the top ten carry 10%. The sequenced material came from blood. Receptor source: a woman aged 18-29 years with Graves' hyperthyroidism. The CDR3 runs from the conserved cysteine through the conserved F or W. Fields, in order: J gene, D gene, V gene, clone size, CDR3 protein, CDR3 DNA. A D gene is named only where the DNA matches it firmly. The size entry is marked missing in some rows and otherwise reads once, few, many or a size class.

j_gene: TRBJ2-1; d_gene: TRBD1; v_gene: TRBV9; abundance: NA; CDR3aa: CASSVTTGANYNEQFF; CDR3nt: TGTGCCAGCAGCGTCACAACAGGGGCAAACTACAATGAGCAGTTCTTC
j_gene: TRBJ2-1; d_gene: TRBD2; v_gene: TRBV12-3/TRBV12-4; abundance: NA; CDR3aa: CASRPSGAGGRGSYNEQFF; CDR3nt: TGTGCCAGCAGACCTTCGGGAGCGGGAGGGCGGGGCTCCTACAATGAGCAGTTCTTC
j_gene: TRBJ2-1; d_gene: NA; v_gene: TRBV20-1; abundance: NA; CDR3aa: CSAPPSVDNEQFF; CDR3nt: TGCAGTGCTCCCCCGTCCGTGGATAATGAGCAGTTCTTC
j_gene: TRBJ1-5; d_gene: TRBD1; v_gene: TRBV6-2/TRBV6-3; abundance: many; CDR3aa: CASRRLYGQGIPQPQHF; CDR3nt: TGTGCCAGCAGAAGATTATACGGACAGGGTATCCCTCAGCCCCAGCATTTT
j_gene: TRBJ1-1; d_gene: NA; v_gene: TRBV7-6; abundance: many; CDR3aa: CASSLTGANTEAFF; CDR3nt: TGTGCCAGCAGCCTGACAGGCGCAAACACTGAAGCTTTCTTT
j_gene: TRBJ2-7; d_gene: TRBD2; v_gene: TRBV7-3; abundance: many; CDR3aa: CASSLHGLAGLHHYEQYF; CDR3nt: TGTGCCAGCAGCTTACATGGACTAGCGGGATTACACCACTACGAGCAGTACTTC
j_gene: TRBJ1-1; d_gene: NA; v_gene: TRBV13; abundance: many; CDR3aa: CASSLGPGEAFF; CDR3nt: TGTGCCAGCAGCTTAGGCCCTGGTGAAGCTTTCTTT
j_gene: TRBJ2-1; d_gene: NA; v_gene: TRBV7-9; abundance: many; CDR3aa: CASSLPPGRAENNEQFF; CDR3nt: TGTGCCAGCAGCTTACCTCCGGGGCGGGCCGAGAACAATGAGCAGTTCTTC
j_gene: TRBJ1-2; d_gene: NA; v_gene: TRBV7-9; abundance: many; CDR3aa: CASSLGLFYGYTF; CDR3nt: TGTGCCAGCAGCTTAGGACTTTTCTATGGCTACACCTTC
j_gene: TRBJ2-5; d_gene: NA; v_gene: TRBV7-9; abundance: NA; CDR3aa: CASSSPHQETQYF; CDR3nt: TGTGCCAGCAGCTCTCCTCATCAAGAGACCCAGTACTTC
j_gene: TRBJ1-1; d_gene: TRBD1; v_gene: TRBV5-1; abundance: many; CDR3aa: CASSFGTGTEAFF; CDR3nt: TGCGCCAGCAGCTTTGGGACAGGCACTGAAGCTTTCTTT
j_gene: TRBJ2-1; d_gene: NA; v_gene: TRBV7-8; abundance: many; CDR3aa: CASSLARGNLRGYNEQFF; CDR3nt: TGTGCCAGCAGCTTAGCCAGAGGGAATCTCCGGGGCTACAATGAGCAGTTCTTC
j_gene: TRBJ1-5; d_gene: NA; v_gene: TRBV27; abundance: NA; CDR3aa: CASSLGVTNQPQHF; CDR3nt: TGTGCCAGCAGTTTAGGGGTTACCAATCAGCCCCAGCATTTT
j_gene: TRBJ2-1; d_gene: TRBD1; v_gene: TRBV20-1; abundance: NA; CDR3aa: CSARVSAGGLNNEQFF; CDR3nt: TGCAGTGCTAGAGTTTCGGCAGGGGGCCTGAACAATGAGCAGTTCTTC
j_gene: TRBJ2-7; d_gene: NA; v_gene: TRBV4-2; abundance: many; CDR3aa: CASSQAIGGYEQYF; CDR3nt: TGTGCCAGCAGCCAAGCCATAGGAGGCTACGAGCAGTACTTC
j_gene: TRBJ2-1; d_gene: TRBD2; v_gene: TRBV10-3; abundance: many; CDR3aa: CAISGGLEAAGEQFF; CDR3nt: TGTGCCATCAGTGGGGGACTAGAAGCGGCGGGTGAGCAGTTCTTC
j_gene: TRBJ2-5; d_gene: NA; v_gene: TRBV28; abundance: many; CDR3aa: CASSTFGHQETQYF; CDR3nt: TGTGCCAGCAGCACGTTTGGCCATCAAGAGACCCAGTACTTC
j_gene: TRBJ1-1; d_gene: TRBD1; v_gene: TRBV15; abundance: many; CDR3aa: CATSRDPFYRDSDTEAFF; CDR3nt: TGTGCCACCAGCAGAGATCCGTTTTACCGGGACAGCGACACTGAAGCTTTCTTT
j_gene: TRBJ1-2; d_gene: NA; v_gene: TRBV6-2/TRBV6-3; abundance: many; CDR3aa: CASRRTGIYGYTF; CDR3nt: TGTGCCAGCAGACGAACAGGGATCTATGGCTACACCTTC
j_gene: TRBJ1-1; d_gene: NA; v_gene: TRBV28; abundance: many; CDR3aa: CASIIGTNTEAFF; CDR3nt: TGTGCCAGCATTATCGGGACGAACACTGAAGCTTTCTTT
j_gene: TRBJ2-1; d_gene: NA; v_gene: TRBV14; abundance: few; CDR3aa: CASSRGTFNEQFF; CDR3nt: TGTGCCAGCAGCCGCGGGACTTTCAATGAGCAGTTCTTC
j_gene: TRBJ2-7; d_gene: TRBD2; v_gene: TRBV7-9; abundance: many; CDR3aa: CASSLELATSYEQYF; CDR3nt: TGTGCCAGCAGCTTAGAACTAGCGACCTCCTACGAGCAGTACTTC
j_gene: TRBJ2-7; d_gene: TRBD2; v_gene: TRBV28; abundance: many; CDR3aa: CASSRLAGSRYEQYF; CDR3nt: TGTGCCAGCAGTAGACTAGCGGGAAGTCGGTACGAGCAGTACTTC
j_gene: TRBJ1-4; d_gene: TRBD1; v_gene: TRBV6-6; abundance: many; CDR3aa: CASSYSLTGGDEKLFF; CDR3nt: TGTGCCAGCAGTTACTCCCTAACAGGGGGCGATGAAAAACTGTTTTTT
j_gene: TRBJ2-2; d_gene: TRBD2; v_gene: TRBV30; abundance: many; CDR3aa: CAWSVIRLAGGTGELFF; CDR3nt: TGTGCCTGGAGTGTTATAAGACTAGCGGGAGGGACCGGGGAGCTGTTTTTT
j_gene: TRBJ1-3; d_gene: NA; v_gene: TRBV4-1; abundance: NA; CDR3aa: CASSQVSEYQGNPVLSGNTIYF; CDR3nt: TGCGCCAGCAGCCAAGTTTCAGAGTATCAGGGCAACCCCGTCCTCTCTGGAAACACCATATATTTT
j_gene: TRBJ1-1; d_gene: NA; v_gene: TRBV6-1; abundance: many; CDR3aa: CASRGTGRMNTEAFF; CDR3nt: TGTGCCAGCAGGGGCACTGGGCGGATGAACACTGAAGCTTTCTTT
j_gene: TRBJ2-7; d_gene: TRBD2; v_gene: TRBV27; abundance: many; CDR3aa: CASRPGGAGSSYEQYF; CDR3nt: TGTGCCAGCAGGCCCGGGGGGGCCGGCAGCTCCTACGAGCAGTACTTC
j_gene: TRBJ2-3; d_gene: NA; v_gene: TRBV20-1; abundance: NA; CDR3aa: CSVALTDTQCF; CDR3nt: TGCAGTGTCGCCTTAACGGATACGCAGTGTTTT
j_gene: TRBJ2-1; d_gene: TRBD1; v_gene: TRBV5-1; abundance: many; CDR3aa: CASSLRAGQGGNEQFF; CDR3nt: TGCGCCAGCAGCTTGAGAGCGGGACAGGGAGGTAATGAGCAGTTCTTC
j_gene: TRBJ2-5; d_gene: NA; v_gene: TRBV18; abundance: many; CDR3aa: CASSHQETQYF; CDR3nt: TGTGCCAGCAGCCACCAAGAGACCCAGTACTTC
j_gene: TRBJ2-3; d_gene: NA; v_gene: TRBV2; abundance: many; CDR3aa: CASSDWMTSTDTQYF; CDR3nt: TGTGCCAGCAGTGACTGGATGACTAGTACAGATACGCAGTATTTT
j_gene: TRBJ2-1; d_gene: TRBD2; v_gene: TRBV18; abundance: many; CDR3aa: CASSPRAGSWLAGPNEQFF; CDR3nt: TGTGCCAGCTCACCACGTGCCGGTTCGTGGCTAGCGGGTCCTAATGAGCAGTTCTTC
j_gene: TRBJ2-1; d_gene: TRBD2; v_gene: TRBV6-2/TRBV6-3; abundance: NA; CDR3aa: CASSYPRTSYQHNEQFF; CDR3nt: TGTGCCAGCAGTTACCCGAGGACTAGCTACCAACACAATGAGCAGTTCTTC